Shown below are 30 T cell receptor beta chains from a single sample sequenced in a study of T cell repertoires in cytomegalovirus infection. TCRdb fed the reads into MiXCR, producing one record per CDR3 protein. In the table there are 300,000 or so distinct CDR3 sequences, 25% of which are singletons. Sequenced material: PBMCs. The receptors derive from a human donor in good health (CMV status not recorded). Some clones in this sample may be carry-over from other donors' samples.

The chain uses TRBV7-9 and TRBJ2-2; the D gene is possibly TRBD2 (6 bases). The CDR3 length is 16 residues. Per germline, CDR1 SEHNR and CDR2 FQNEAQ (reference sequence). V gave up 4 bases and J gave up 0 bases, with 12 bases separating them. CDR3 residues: CASSSNRDSNTGELFF. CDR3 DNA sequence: TGTGCCAGCAGCTCTAATCGGGACTCGAACACCGGGGAGCTGTTTTTT. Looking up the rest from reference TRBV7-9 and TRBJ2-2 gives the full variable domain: DTGVSQNPRHKITKRGQNVTFRCDPISEHNRLYWYRQTLGQGPEFLTYFQNEAQLEKSRLLSDRFSAERPKGSFSTLEIQRTEQGDSAMYLCASSSNRDSNTGELFFGEGSRLTVL.

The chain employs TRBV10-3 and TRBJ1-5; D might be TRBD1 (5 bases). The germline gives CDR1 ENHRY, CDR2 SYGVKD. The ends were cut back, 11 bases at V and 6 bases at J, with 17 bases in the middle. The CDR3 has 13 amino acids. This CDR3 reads CAAGTREGQPQHF. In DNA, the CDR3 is TGTGCCGCCGGGACCCGCGAGGGTCAGCCCCAGCATTTT.

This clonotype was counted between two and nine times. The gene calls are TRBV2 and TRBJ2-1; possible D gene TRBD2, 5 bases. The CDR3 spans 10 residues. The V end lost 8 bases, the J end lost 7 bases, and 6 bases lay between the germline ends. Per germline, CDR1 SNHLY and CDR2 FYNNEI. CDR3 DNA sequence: TGTGCCAGCGGGAGAAATGAGCAGTTCTTC. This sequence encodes CASGRNEQFF. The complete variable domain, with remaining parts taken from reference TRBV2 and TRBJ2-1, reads EPEVTQTPSHQVTQMGQEVILRCVPISNHLYFYWYRQILGQKVEFLVSFYNNEISEKSEIFDDQFSVERPDGSNFTLKIRSTKLEDSAMYFCASGRNEQFFGPGTRLTVL.

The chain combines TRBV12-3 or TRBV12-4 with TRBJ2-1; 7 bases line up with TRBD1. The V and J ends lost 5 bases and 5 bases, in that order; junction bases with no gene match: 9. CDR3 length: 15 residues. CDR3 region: CASSLNPGTDNEQFF. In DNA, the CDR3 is TGTGCCAGCAGTCTAAACCCGGGGACAGACAATGAGCAGTTCTTC.

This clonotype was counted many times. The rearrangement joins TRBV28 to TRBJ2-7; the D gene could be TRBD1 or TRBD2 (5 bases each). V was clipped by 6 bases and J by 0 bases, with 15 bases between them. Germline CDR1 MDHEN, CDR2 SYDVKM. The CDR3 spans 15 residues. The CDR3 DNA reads TGTGCCAGCAGCCGCAAGGGACGGTCCTCCTACGAGCAGTACTTC. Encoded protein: CASSRKGRSSYEQYF. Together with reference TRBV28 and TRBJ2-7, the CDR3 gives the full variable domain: DVKVTQSSRYLVKRTGEKVFLECVQDMDHENMFWYRQDPGLGLRLIYFSYDVKMKEKGDIPEGYSVSREKKERFSLILESASTNQTSMYLCASSRKGRSSYEQYFGPGTRLTVT.

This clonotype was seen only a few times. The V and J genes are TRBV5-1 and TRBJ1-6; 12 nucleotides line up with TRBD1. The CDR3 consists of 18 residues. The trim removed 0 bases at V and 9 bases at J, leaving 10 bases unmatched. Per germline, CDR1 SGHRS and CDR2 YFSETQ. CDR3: CASSLESPGQGAGSPLHF. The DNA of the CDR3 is TGCGCCAGCAGCTTGGAATCACCGGGACAGGGGGCTGGTTCACCCCTCCACTTT.

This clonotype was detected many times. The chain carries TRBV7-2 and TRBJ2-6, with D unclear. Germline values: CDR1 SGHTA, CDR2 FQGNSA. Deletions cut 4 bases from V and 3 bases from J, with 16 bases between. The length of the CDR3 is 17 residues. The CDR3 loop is CASSSSRVMGGANVLTF. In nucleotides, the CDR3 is TGTGCCAGCAGCTCCTCAAGGGTAATGGGTGGGGCCAACGTCCTGACTTTC.

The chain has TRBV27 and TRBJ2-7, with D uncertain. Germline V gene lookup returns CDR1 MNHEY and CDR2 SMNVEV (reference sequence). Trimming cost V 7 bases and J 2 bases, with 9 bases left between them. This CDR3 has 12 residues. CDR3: CASTPYTYEQYF. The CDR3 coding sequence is TGTGCCAGCACCCCCTACACCTACGAGCAGTACTTC.

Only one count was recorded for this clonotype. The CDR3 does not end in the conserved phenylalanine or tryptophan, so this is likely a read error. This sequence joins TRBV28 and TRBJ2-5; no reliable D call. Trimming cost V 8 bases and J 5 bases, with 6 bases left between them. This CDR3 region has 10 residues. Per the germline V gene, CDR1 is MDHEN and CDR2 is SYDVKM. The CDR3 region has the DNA TGTGCCAGCCTGGGGGAGACCCAGTACCTC. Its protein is CASLGETQYL.

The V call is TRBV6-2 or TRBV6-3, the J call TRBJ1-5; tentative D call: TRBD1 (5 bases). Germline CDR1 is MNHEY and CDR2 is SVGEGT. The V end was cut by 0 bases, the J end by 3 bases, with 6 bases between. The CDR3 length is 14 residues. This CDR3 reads CASSYSGDNQPQHF. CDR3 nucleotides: TGTGCCAGCAGTTACTCAGGGGACAATCAGCCCCAGCATTTT.

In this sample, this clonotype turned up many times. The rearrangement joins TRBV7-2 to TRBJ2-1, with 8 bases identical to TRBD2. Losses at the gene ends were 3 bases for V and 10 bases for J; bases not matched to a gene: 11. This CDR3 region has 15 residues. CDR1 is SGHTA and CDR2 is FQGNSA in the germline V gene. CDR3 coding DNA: TGTGCCAGCAGCTTTGGACTAGCTGGGGGGGGGGAGCAGTTCTTC. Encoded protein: CASSFGLAGGGEQFF.

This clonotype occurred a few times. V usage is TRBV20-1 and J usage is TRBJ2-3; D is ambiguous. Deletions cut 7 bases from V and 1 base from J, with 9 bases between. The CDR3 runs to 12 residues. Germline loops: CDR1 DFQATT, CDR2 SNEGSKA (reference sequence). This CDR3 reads CSGRAGTDTQYF. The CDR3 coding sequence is TGCAGTGGTAGGGCAGGCACAGATACGCAGTATTTT.

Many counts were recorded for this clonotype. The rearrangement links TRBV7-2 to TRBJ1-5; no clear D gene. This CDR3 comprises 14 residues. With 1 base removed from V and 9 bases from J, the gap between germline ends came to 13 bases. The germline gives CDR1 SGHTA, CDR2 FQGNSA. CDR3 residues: CASSLDDGFAPQHF. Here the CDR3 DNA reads TGTGCCAGCAGCTTAGACGACGGATTTGCGCCCCAGCATTTT.

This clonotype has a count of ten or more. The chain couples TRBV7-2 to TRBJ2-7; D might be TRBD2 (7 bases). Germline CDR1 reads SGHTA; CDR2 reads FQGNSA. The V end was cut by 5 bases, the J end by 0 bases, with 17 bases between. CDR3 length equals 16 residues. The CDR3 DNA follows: TGTGCCAGCAGCCGAAGGGGGGGCGGAGGCTCCTACGAGCAGTACTTC. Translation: CASSRRGGGGSYEQYF.

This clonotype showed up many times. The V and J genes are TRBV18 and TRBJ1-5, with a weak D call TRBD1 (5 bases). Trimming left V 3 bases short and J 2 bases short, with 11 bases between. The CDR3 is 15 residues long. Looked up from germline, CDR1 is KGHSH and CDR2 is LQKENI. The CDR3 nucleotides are TGTGCCAGCTCACCGACAGATTCGCGCAATCAGCCCCAGCATTTT. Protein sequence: CASSPTDSRNQPQHF.

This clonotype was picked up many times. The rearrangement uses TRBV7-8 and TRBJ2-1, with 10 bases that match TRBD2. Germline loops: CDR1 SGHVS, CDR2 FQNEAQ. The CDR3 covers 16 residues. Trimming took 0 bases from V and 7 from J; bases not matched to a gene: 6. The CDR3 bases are TGTGCCAGCAGCTTAGCCCCTAGCGGGAGAAGGAATGAGCAGTTCTTC. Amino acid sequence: CASSLAPSGRRNEQFF.

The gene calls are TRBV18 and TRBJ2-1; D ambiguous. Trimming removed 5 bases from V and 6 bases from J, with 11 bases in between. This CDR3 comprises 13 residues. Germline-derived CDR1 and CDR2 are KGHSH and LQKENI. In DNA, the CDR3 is TGTGCCAGCTCAAATCTTCAGGCCAATGAGCAGTTCTTC. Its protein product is CASSNLQANEQFF.

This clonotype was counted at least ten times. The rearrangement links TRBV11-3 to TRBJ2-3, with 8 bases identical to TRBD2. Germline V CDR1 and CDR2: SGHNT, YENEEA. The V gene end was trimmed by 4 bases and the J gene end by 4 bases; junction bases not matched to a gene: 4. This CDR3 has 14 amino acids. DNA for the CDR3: TGTGCCAGCAGCTCGGGACTAGGCGCAGATACGCAGTATTTT. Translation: CASSSGLGADTQYF.

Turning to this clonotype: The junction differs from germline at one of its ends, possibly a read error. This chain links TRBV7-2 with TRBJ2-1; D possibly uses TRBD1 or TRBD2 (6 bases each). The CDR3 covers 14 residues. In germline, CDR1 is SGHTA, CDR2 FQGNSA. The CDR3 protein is CASSLRGEWKEQVF. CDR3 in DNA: TGTGCCAGCAGCTTAAGGGGGGAGTGGAAGGAGCAGGTCTTC.

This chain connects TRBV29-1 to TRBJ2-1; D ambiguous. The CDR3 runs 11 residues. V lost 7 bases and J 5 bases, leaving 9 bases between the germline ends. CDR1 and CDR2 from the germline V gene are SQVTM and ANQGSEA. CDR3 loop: CSAESHNEQFF. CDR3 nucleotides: TGCAGCGCAGAGAGTCACAATGAGCAGTTCTTC.

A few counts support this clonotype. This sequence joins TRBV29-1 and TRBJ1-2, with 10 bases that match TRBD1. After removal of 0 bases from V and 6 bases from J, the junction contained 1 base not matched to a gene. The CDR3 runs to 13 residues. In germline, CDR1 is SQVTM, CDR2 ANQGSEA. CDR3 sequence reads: CSVEDGTGDGYTF. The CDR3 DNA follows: TGCAGCGTTGAAGATGGGACAGGGGATGGCTACACCTTC.

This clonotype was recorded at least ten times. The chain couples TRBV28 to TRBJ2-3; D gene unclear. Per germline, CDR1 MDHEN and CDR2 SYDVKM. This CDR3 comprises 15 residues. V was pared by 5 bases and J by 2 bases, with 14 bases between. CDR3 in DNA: TGTGCCAGCAGTATCAGCCTTCCAATCACAGATACGCAGTATTTT. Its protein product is CASSISLPITDTQYF.

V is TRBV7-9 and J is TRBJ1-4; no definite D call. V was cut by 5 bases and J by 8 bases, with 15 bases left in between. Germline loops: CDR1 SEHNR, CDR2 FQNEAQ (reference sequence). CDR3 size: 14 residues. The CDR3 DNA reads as TGTGCCAGCAGCCTTATGGGTGGTCGAGAAAAACTGTTTTTT. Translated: CASSLMGGREKLFF.

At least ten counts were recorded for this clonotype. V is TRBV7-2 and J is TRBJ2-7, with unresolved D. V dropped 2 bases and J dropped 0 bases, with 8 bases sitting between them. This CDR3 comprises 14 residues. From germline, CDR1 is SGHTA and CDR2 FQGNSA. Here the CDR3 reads CASSLSSSSYEQYF. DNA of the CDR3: TGTGCCAGCAGCTTAAGTTCCAGCTCCTACGAGCAGTACTTC.

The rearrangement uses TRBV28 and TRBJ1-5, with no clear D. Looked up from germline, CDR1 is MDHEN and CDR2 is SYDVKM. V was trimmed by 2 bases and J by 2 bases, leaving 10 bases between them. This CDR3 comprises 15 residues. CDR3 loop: CASSLPQMGNQPQHF. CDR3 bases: TGTGCCAGCAGTTTACCCCAAATGGGCAATCAGCCCCAGCATTTT.

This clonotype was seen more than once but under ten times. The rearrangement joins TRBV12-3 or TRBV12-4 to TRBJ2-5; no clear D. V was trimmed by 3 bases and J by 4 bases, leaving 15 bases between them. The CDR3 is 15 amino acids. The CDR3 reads CASSFVNSKVETQYF. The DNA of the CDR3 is TGTGCCAGCAGTTTCGTTAACTCCAAGGTAGAGACCCAGTACTTC.

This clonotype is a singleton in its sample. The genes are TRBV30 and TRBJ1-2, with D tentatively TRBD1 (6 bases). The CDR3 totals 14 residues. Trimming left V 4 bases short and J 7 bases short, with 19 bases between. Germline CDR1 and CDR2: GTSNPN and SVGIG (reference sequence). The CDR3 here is CAWTIGGGPGGYTF. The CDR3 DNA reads TGTGCCTGGACCATCGGCGGGGGCCCCGGTGGCTACACCTTC.

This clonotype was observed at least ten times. CDR3 coding DNA: TGTGCCAGCAGCTTAGTGCTGGGATTGAACACTGAAGCTTTCTTT. Protein: CASSLVLGLNTEAFF. This rearrangement joins TRBV7-2 to TRBJ1-1; D remains unclear. V lost 1 base, J lost 0 bases, and 9 bases lay in between. The CDR3 totals 15 residues. Looked up from germline, CDR1 is SGHTA and CDR2 is FQGNSA.

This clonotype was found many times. The CDR3 nucleotides read TGTGCCAGCAGCCAGAGACCAATCGAAGGGGAGCAGTTCTTC. Its protein product is CASSQRPIEGEQFF. The chain recombines TRBV7-2 with TRBJ2-1; D ambiguous. Germline values: CDR1 SGHTA, CDR2 FQGNSA. The CDR3 is 14 residues long. With 5 bases removed from V and 10 bases from J, the gap between germline ends came to 18 bases.

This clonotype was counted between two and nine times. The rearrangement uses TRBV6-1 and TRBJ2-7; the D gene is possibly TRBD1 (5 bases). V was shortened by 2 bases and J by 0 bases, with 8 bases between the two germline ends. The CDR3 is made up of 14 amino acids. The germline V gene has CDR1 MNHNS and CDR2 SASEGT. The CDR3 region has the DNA TGTGCCAGCAGTGAACAGGGTTCCTCCTACGAGCAGTACTTC. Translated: CASSEQGSSYEQYF.